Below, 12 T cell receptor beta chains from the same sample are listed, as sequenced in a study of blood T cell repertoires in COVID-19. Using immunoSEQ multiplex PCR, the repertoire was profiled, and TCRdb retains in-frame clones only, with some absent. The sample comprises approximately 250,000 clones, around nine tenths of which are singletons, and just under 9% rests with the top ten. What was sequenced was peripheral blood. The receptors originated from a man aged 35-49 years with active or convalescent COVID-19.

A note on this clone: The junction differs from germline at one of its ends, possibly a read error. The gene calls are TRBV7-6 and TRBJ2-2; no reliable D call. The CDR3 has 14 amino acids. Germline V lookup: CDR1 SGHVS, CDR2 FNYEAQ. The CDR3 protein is CASSLATDTRELFF. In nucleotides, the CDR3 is TGTGCCAGCAGCTTAGCGACCGACACCCGGGAGCTGTTTTTT.

The CDR3 loop is CASIGQGANGYTF. In DNA, the CDR3 is TGTGCCAGTATCGGGCAGGGGGCGAACGGCTACACCTTC. The chain joins TRBV19 to TRBJ1-2, with 8 bases lining up with TRBD1. Germline V gene lookup returns CDR1 LNHDA and CDR2 SQIVND (reference sequence). V gave up 7 bases and J gave up 8 bases; unmatched junction bases: 9. CDR3 length: 13 amino acids.

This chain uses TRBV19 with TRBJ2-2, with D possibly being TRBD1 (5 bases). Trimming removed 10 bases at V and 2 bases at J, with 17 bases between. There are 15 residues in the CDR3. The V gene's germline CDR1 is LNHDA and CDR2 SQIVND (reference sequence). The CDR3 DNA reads TGTGCCACCACCCATCGACAGACAAACACCGGGGAGCTGTTTTTT. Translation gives CATTHRQTNTGELFF.

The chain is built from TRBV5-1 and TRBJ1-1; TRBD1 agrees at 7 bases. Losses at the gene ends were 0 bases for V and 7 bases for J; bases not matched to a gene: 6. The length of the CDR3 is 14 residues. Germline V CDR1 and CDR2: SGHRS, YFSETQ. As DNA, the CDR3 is TGCGCCAGCAGCTTGGCGAGAAGGGGGCTTGAAGCTTTCTTT. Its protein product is CASSLARRGLEAFF.

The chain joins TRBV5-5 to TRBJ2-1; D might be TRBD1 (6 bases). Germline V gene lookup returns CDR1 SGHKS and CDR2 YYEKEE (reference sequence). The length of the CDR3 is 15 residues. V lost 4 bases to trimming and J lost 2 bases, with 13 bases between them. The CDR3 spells CASSSTGSPYNEQFF. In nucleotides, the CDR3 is TGTGCCAGCAGCAGTACAGGGTCCCCCTACAATGAGCAGTTCTTC.

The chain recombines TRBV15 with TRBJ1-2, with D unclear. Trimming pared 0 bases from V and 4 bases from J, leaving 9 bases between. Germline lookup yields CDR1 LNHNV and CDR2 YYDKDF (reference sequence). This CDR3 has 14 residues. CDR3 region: CATSRDRRSYGYTF. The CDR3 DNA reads TGTGCCACCAGCAGAGATCGGAGAAGCTATGGCTACACCTTC.

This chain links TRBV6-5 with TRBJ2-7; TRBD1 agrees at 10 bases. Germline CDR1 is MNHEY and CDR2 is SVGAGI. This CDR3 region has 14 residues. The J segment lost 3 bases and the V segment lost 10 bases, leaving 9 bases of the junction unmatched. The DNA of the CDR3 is TGTGCCATTCTGGAATGGGACAGGGGCTACGAGCAGTACTTC. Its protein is CAILEWDRGYEQYF.

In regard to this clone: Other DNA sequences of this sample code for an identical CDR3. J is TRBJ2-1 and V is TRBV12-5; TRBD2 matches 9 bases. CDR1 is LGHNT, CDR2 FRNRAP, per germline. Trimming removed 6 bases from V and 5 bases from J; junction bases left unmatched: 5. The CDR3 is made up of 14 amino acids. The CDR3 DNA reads TGTGCTAGTGGGCGGGGGGGGACAAACAATGAGCAGTTCTTC. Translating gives CASGRGGTNNEQFF.

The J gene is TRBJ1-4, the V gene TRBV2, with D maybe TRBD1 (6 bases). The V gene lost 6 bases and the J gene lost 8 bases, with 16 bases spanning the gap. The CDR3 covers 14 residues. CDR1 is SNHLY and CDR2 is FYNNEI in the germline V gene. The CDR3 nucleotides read TGTGCCAGCAGCCCGGCCAGGGGAAGAGAAAAACTGTTTTTT. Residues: CASSPARGREKLFF.

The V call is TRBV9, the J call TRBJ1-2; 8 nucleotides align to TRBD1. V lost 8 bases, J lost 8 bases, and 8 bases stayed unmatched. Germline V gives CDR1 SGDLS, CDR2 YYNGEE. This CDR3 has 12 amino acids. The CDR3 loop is CASRTGNGGYTF. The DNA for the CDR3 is TGTGCCAGTAGGACAGGGAATGGGGGCTACACCTTC.

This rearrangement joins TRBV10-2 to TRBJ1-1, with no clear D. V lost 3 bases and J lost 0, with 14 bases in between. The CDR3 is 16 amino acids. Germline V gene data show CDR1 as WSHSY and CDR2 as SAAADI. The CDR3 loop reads CASSDPRAKMNTEAFF. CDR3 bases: TGCGCCAGCAGTGACCCGAGAGCGAAGATGAACACTGAAGCTTTCTTT.

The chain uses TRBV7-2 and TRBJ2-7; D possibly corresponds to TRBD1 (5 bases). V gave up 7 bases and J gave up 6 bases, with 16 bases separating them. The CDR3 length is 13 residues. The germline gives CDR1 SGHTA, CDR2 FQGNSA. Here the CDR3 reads CASNQHLQGEQYF. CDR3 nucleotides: TGTGCCAGCAACCAACATTTGCAGGGCGAGCAGTACTTC.